These 5 T cell receptor beta chains were all obtained from the same sample, sequenced in a study of OX40 agonist ivuxolimab in advanced cancers. Profiling relied on immunoSEQ multiplex PCR, and the TCRdb table lists in-frame clones only, not all of them. The sample includes 55,000 or so clones, 85% to 90% of them seen just once. Sequenced material: CD4+ or CD8+ T cells sorted from blood, taken in a trial of the OX40 agonist ivuxolimab. Source of these receptors: an adult with an advanced solid tumor such as melanoma, head and neck, liver or kidney cancer.

Only one count was recorded for this clone. The V call is TRBV6-1, the J call TRBJ1-2; 10 nucleotides align to TRBD1. Looked up from germline, CDR1 is MNHNS and CDR2 is SASEGT. The CDR3 has 12 residues. CDR3 loop: CAAGTGAFGYTF. The CDR3 region has the DNA TGTGCAGCCGGGACAGGGGCGTTTGGCTACACCTTC.

The chain joins TRBV2 to TRBJ1-2; 12 nucleotides agree with TRBD1. The CDR3 has 14 amino acids. Trimming removed 7 bases from V and 4 bases from J; junction bases left unmatched: 4. Per germline, CDR1 SNHLY and CDR2 FYNNEI. Here the CDR3 DNA reads TGTGCCAGCAAAGGGGACAGGGGGCTCTATGGCTACACCTTC. Protein product: CASKGDRGLYGYTF.

The chain links TRBV10-3 to TRBJ2-7; 10 bases line up with TRBD1. The CDR3 runs to 15 residues. After removal of 7 bases from V and 3 bases from J, the junction contained 9 bases not matched to a gene. Germline V gene sequence: CDR1 ENHRY, CDR2 SYGVKD. The chain's CDR3 is CAITEDRGRIYEQYF. DNA for the CDR3: TGTGCCATCACAGAAGACAGGGGGCGCATCTACGAGCAGTACTTC.

J is TRBJ2-1 and V is TRBV5-4, with D perhaps matching TRBD2 (6 bases). The V gene's germline CDR1 is SGHNT and CDR2 YYREEE (reference sequence). The CDR3 spans 17 residues. Trimming stripped 4 bases from V and 3 bases from J, with 20 bases between. The CDR3 DNA reads TGTGCCAGCAGCCAGCTGGAGGGGTCGAGAATCTACAATGAGCAGTTCTTC. Encoded protein: CASSQLEGSRIYNEQFF.

The chain is built from TRBV5-1 and TRBJ1-1; D gene ambiguous. CDR3 length equals 14 residues. Germline V gives CDR1 SGHRS, CDR2 YFSETQ. V shed 9 bases and J shed 2 bases, with 17 bases lying between them. The CDR3 spells CAIYGQRSNTEAFF. CDR3 DNA: TGCGCCATCTACGGCCAGCGATCTAACACTGAAGCTTTCTTT. The complete variable domain, with remaining parts taken from reference TRBV5-1 and TRBJ1-1, reads KAGVTQTPRYLIKTRGQQVTLSCSPISGHRSVSWYQQTPGQGLQFLFEYFSETQRNKGNFPGRFSGRQFSNSRSEMNVSTLELGDSALYLCAIYGQRSNTEAFFGQGTRLTVV.